This T cell receptor (beta chain) was recovered during a study of CXCR3-negative and CXCR3-positive naive CD8 T cells. Points from the study as a whole: Fresh PBMCs were used in most assays, and CXCR3 expression partially decreased after cryopreservation.

Using triplicate sorts, 300,000 cells were collected each time from every CD8+ T cell subset. Of note for this clonotype: Antigen specificity is unknown.

UMI labels and 5' RACE were used to prepare the TRB cDNA libraries. Reprocessing the 5' RACE reads, TCRdb reports a single entry for every CDR3 protein and omits DNA. The repertoire table contains approximately 88,000 distinct CDR3 sequences. The sequenced material came from naive CXCR3- CD8+ T cells from blood. Subset in this sample: CD45RO-CCR7+CD27+CD95- naive CD8+ T cells lacking CXCR3 (TNR3-). The source is a human donor in good health. Some clones in this sample may be carry-over from other donors' samples.

The CDR3 region is CASSFGGLTYEQYF. The V and J genes are TRBV28 and TRBJ2-7; no DNA is available, so the TRBD1 call from TCRdb remains unchecked. Germline assignment: CDR1 MDHEN and CDR2 SYDVKM. The CDR3 spans 14 residues.